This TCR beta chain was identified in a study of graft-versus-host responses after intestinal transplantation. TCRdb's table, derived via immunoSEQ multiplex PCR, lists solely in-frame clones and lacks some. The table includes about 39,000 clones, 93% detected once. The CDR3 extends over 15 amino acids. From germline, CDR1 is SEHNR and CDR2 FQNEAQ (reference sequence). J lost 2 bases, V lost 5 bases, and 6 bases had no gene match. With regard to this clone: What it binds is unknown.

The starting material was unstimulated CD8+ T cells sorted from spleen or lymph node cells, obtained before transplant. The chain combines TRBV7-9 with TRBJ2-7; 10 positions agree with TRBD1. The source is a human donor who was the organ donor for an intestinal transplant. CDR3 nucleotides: TGTGCCAGCAGCCAGACCGGACAGGGGGCCTACGAGCAGTACTTC. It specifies CASSQTGQGAYEQYF.